This TCR beta chain was retrieved from a study of cytomegalovirus exposure and HLA in healthy donors. Measured with immunoSEQ multiplex PCR; TCRdb has only the in-frame clones, and not every one. The table records 98,000 or so clones, around 95% of them present only once. The CDR3 runs 13 residues. Germline V gene data show CDR1 as MDHEN and CDR2 as SYDVKM. V shed 3 bases and J 5 bases; nucleotides not matched to a gene: 4. The chain employs TRBV28 and TRBJ2-7; 7 bases agree with TRBD2. The sequenced sample consisted of PBMCs. The sequence came from a woman aged 18-35 years in good health and CMV-seronegative. The CDR3 here is CASSFGLEDEQYF. CDR3 coding DNA: TGTGCCAGCAGTTTCGGACTAGAGGACGAGCAGTACTTC.